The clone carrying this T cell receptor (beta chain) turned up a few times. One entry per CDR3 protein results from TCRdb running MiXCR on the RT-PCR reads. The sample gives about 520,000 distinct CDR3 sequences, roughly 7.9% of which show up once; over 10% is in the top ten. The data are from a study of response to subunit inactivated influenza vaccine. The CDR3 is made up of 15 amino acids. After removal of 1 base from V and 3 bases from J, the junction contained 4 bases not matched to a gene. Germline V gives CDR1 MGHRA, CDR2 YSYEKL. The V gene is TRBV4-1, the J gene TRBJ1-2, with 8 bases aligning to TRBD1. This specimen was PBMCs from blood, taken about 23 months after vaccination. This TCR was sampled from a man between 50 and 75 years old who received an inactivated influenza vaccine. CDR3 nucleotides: TGCGCCAGCAGCCAAGGGCAGGGGGCAGACTATGGCTACACCTTC. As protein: CASSQGQGADYGYTF.